These 7 T cell receptor beta chains share one sample of origin, sequenced in a study of blood T cell repertoires in COVID-19. TCRdb's table, derived via immunoSEQ multiplex PCR, lists solely in-frame clones and lacks some. Of under 95,000 clones in the sample, under 95% were seen once. What was sequenced was peripheral blood. These TCRs come from a woman between 50 and 59 years old in a cohort sampled during active COVID-19.

The V call is TRBV5-8, the J call TRBJ1-1; possible D gene TRBD1, 5 bases. The ends were cut back, 2 bases at V and 3 bases at J, with 14 bases in the middle. The CDR3 loop spans 15 amino acids. Looked up from germline, CDR1 is SGHTS and CDR2 is YDEGEE. This chain's CDR3 is CASSFLKRGDTEAFF. CDR3 nucleotide sequence: TGTGCCAGCAGCTTTCTGAAGCGGGGGGACACTGAAGCTTTCTTT.

CDR3 loop: CASSDFAQGGNEQFF. Written as DNA, the CDR3 is TGTGCCAGCAGTGACTTCGCACAGGGCGGCAATGAGCAGTTCTTC. The genes are TRBV6-4 and TRBJ2-1, with a weak D call TRBD1 (6 bases). The CDR3 has 15 amino acids. Deletions cut 1 base from V and 6 bases from J, with 13 bases between. Germline CDR1 and CDR2: MRHNA and SNTAGT.

This chain uses TRBV19 with TRBJ2-7, with D perhaps matching TRBD1 (5 bases). This CDR3 spans 13 amino acids. Per the germline V gene, CDR1 is LNHDA and CDR2 is SQIVND (reference sequence). V was cut by 7 bases and J by 4 bases, with 14 bases left in between. For the CDR3, the DNA is TGTGCCAGTAACTCAGGACAAGATTACGAGCAGTACTTC. This translates into CASNSGQDYEQYF.

This chain uses TRBV5-1 with TRBJ2-3; 11 bases fit TRBD2. This CDR3 has 15 residues. CDR1 and CDR2 from the germline V gene are SGHRS and YFSETQ. V was pared by 3 bases and J by 5 bases, with 5 bases of the junction left unmatched. CDR3 in amino acids: CASSYQTSGIDTQYF. The CDR3 region has the DNA TGCGCCAGCAGCTACCAGACTAGCGGGATAGATACGCAGTATTTT. Based on the CDR3 plus reference TRBV5-1 and TRBJ2-3, the full variable domain is KAGVTQTPRYLIKTRGQQVTLSCSPISGHRSVSWYQQTPGQGLQFLFEYFSETQRNKGNFPGRFSGRQFSNSRSEMNVSTLELGDSALYLCASSYQTSGIDTQYFGPGTRLTVL.

This clone was recorded once. The chain is built from TRBV30 and TRBJ2-2; D is unresolved. Trimming shortened V by 2 bases and J by 7 bases, and 11 bases separated the two germline ends. The CDR3 is 13 amino acids. Germline V CDR1 and CDR2: GTSNPN, SVGIG (reference sequence). In DNA form, the CDR3 reads TGTGCCTGGAGTTCAGCCGGCGGCGGGGAGCTGTTTTTT. Translating gives CAWSSAGGGELFF.

The chain combines TRBV6-6 with TRBJ2-6, with a weak D call TRBD2 (7 bases). Germline loops: CDR1 MNHNY, CDR2 SVGAGI (reference sequence). There are 16 residues in the CDR3. The ends were cut back, 7 bases at V and 0 bases at J, with 13 bases in the middle. The CDR3 coding sequence is TGTGCCAGCATGGGAGGGGGTTACTCTGGGGCCAACGTCCTGACTTTC. It encodes CASMGGGYSGANVLTF.

The chain employs TRBV7-3 and TRBJ2-7, with D hard to call. The CDR3 extends over 13 amino acids. In germline, CDR1 is SGHTA, CDR2 FQGTGA. V gave up 1 base and J gave up 1 base, with 5 bases separating them. CDR3 sequence: CASSLKQSYEQYF. The CDR3 nucleotides read TGTGCCAGCAGCTTAAAACAGTCCTACGAGCAGTACTTC. Using reference TRBV7-3 and TRBJ2-7 for the parts outside the CDR3, the full variable domain is GAGVSQTPSNKVTEKGKYVELRCDPISGHTALYWYRQSLGQGPEFLIYFQGTGAADDSGLPNDRFFAVRPEGSVSTLKIQRTERGDSAVYLCASSLKQSYEQYFGPGTRLTVT.